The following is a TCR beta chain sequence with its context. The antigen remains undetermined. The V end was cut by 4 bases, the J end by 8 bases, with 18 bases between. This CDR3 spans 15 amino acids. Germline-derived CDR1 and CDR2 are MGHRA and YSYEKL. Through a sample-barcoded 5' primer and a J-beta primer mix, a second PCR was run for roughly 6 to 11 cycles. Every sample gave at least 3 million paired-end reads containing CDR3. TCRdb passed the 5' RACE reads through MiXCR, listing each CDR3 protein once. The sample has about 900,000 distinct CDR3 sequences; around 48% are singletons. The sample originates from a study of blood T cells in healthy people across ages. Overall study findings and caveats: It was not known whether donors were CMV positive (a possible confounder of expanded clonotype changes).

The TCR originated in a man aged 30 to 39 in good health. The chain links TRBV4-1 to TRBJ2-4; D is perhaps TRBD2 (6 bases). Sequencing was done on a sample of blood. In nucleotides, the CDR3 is TGCGCCAGCAGCCTCGGGGGACCGGCAGGTCACATTCAGTACTTC. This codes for CASSLGGPAGHIQYF.